The 3 T cell receptor beta chains presented below share a single source sample, sequenced in a study of T-cell reconstitution after alpha-beta-depleted transplantation in children (TCRdb year 2016). The sample's treatment or condition label, in plain terms: allogeneic hematopoietic cell transplantation with graft depleted of TCRalphabeta T cells and CD19 B cells. The library was prepared using PCR. TCRdb shows the sequencer as Illumina HiSeq 2500. Molecular barcoding was employed in the preparation of TCR libraries, with unique molecular identifiers being used to normalize TCRbeta repertoire quantification. TCRdb cleaned the public reads at Q25 with fastp, built clones with MiXCR and kept in-frame beta chains. Every entry covers one CDR3 protein and lists the most common genes and DNA from its rows. The table for this sample lists 700,000 to 950,000 distinct CDR3 sequences; under 20% of them were counted only once. The ten largest clones take up under 6% of the sample.

Specimen: PBMCs, mostly from graft donor cells, collected 360 days after TCRalphabeta/CD19-depleted stem cell transplant. The receptors were sampled from a male patient younger than 18 who had a stem cell transplant for acute lymphoblastic leukemia, so the T cells may come from the graft donor.

The chain carries TRBV7-9 and TRBJ2-7; 8 bases map to TRBD2. The CDR3 is 16 amino acids. Unmatched junction bases numbered 10, after V lost 5 bases and J lost 1 base. Germline loops: CDR1 SEHNR, CDR2 FQNEAQ (reference sequence). DNA of the CDR3: TGTGCCAGCAGCGCTTTGTTAGCGGGGCGATCCTACGAGCAGTACTTC. Translated: CASSALLAGRSYEQYF.

In this sample, this clonotype turned up a few times. The rearrangement links TRBV5-1 to TRBJ2-3; D gene ambiguous. CDR3 length: 13 amino acids. Per germline, CDR1 SGHRS and CDR2 YFSETQ. V gave up 2 bases and J gave up 4 bases, with 8 bases separating them. Written as DNA, the CDR3 is TGCGCCAGCAGCTTCCGAACGGCAGATACGCAGTATTTT. It yields the protein CASSFRTADTQYF. Looking up the rest from reference TRBV5-1 and TRBJ2-3 gives the full variable domain: KAGVTQTPRYLIKTRGQQVTLSCSPISGHRSVSWYQQTPGQGLQFLFEYFSETQRNKGNFPGRFSGRQFSNSRSEMNVSTLELGDSALYLCASSFRTADTQYFGPGTRLTVL.

This chain connects TRBV7-9 to TRBJ2-1, with D perhaps matching TRBD1 or TRBD2 (6 bases each). The V end was cut by 8 bases, the J end by 4 bases, with 18 bases between. The CDR3 sequence is 15 residues long. Looked up from germline, CDR1 is SEHNR and CDR2 is FQNEAQ (reference sequence). The CDR3 nucleotides are TGTGCCAGCGGCACCGATGGGGGGCGTTACAATGAGCAGTTCTTC. This sequence encodes CASGTDGGRYNEQFF.